These 10 T cell receptor beta chains were sequenced from one sample in a study of cytomegalovirus exposure and HLA in healthy donors (dated by TCRdb to between 2016 and 2019). Library preparation used the immunoSEQ multiplex PCR assay. The multiplex PCR relied on a mix of 60 forward primers for TCR Vbeta segments and 13 reverse primers for TCR Jbeta segments. Not all clones reach the TCRdb copy of this immuneACCESS table, which keeps in-frame sequences only. Checked studies attribute under half of the gap to unresolved V genes and leave the rest unexplained. The sample profile shows 110,000 to 150,000 clones; less than 10% of them were found once. In total, the top ten clones hold less than 2% of the sample. Sequenced sample: PBMCs. The origin of the receptors is a man aged 50-60 years in good health and CMV-seronegative.

This clone turned up a few times. This CDR3 reads CASSPSGQKNTEAFF. The CDR3, as DNA: TGCGCCAGCAGCCCTTCCGGACAAAAGAACACTGAAGCTTTCTTT. This chain connects TRBV5-1 to TRBJ1-1, with D perhaps TRBD1 (5 bases). The V gene's germline CDR1 is SGHRS and CDR2 YFSETQ. V was shortened by 4 bases and J by 1 base, with 14 bases between the two germline ends. The CDR3 length is 15 residues.

The rearrangement links TRBV5-4 to TRBJ1-3; 7 bases fit TRBD1. The CDR3 is 14 residues long. CDR1 and CDR2 from the germline V gene are SGHNT and YYREEE (reference sequence). V dropped 4 bases and J dropped 1; count of bases not matched to a gene: 2. CDR3 nucleotides: TGTGCCAGCAGCAACAGGGGATCTGGAAACACCATATATTTT. Its translation: CASSNRGSGNTIYF.

This clone was counted a few times. J is TRBJ2-1 and V is TRBV30, with 9 bases aligning to TRBD2. After removal of 0 bases from V and 6 bases from J, the junction contained 6 bases not matched to a gene. The CDR3 length is 15 residues. CDR1 is GTSNPN and CDR2 is SVGIG in the germline V gene (reference sequence). In nucleotides, the CDR3 is TGTGCCTGGAGTGTATCTAGCGGGGATATCAATGAGCAGTTCTTC. This translates into CAWSVSSGDINEQFF.

This clone has only a few counts. The same CDR3 arises from other DNA sequences in this sample as well. V and J are TRBV29-1 and TRBJ2-7; the match to TRBD1 covers 10 bases. Germline values: CDR1 SQVTM, CDR2 ANQGSEA. Germline trimming cut 1 base from V and 3 bases from J; bases unmatched to any gene: 0. The CDR3 consists of 13 residues. Written as DNA, the CDR3 is TGCAGCGTTGAAGGGACAGGGGGCTACGAGCAGTACTTC. This codes for CSVEGTGGYEQYF.

This clone was picked up a small number of times. V usage is TRBV6-5 and J usage is TRBJ2-1; 10 nucleotides agree with TRBD2. In germline, CDR1 is MNHEY, CDR2 SVGAGI. The CDR3 is 15 amino acids. After removal of 5 bases from V and 5 bases from J, the junction contained 6 bases not matched to a gene. CDR3 amino acids: CASSPPLAGDNEQFF. In DNA form, the CDR3 reads TGTGCCAGCAGTCCCCCCCTAGCGGGGGACAATGAGCAGTTCTTC.

V and J are TRBV19 and TRBJ2-7; 7 bases are shared with TRBD1. The trim removed 6 bases at V and 3 bases at J, leaving 8 bases unmatched. CDR1 is LNHDA, CDR2 SQIVND, per germline (reference sequence). The CDR3 is 14 amino acids. CDR3 bases: TGTGCCAGTAGCATCGGGACAGCCTTCTACGAGCAGTACTTC. Its protein is CASSIGTAFYEQYF.

The chain employs TRBV5-1 and TRBJ1-6; D is possibly TRBD1 (6 bases). V lost 1 base to trimming and J lost 5 bases, with 7 bases between them. Germline CDR1 reads SGHRS; CDR2 reads YFSETQ. The CDR3 sequence is 14 residues long. CDR3 loop: CASSLSGDNSPLHF. The CDR3 coding sequence is TGCGCCAGCAGCTTGTCAGGGGATAATTCACCCCTCCACTTT.

This clone was detected a few times. The chain carries TRBV2 and TRBJ1-1; 11 bases map to TRBD1. V lost 6 bases, J lost 0 bases, and 6 bases stayed unmatched. Germline CDR1 reads SNHLY; CDR2 reads FYNNEI. CDR3 size: 16 residues. The CDR3 DNA reads as TGTGCCAGCAGGGGGACAGGGGGGGGAGTGAACACTGAAGCTTTCTTT. It specifies CASRGTGGGVNTEAFF.

This clone was counted a few times. The chain has TRBV5-5 and TRBJ2-7; D is possibly TRBD1 (5 bases). Between the trimmed V and J ends, which lost 6 bases and 0 bases, there was a span of 10 bases. Germline CDR1 is SGHKS and CDR2 is YYEKEE (reference sequence). The length of the CDR3 is 13 residues. As DNA, the CDR3 is TGTGCCAGCACCTCTGACAGCTCCTACGAGCAGTACTTC. Its translation: CASTSDSSYEQYF. The complete variable domain, with remaining parts taken from reference TRBV5-5 and TRBJ2-7, reads DAGVTQSPTHLIKTRGQQVTLRCSPISGHKSVSWYQQVLGQGPQFIFQYYEKEERGRGNFPDRFSARQFPNYSSELNVNALLLGDSALYLCASTSDSSYEQYFGPGTRLTVT.

This clone has just a few counts. The rearrangement joins TRBV6-6 to TRBJ2-7; 8 positions agree with TRBD1. Germline trimming cut 2 bases from V and 0 bases from J; bases unmatched to any gene: 3. The CDR3 runs 15 residues. Germline values: CDR1 MNHNY, CDR2 SVGAGI (reference sequence). Here the CDR3 reads CASSYRTGRSYEQYF. The CDR3, as DNA: TGTGCCAGCAGTTACCGGACAGGGCGCTCCTACGAGCAGTACTTC.